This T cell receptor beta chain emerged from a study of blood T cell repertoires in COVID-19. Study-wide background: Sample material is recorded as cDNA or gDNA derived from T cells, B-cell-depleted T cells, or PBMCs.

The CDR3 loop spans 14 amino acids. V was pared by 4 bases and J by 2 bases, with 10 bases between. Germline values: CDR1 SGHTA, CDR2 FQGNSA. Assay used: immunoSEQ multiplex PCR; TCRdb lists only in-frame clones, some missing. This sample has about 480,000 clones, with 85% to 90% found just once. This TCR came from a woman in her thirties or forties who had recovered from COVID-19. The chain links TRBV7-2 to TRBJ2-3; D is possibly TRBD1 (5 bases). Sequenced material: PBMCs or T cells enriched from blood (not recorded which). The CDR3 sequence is CASSSDTYTDTQYF. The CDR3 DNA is TGTGCCAGCAGCTCGGACACCTACACAGATACGCAGTATTTT.